This T cell receptor (beta chain) was found in a study of blood T cell repertoires in COVID-19. Study-wide context: Both acute and convalescent COVID-19 samples were obtained from the United States, Italy and Spain. PBMCs, B-cell-depleted T cells, or T cells provided the cDNA or gDNA that made up the material.

In the original processing: Reference gene primer amplification in the assay estimated nucleated cell counts. TCRdb's table, derived via immunoSEQ multiplex PCR, lists solely in-frame clones and lacks some. V, J and clone size derive from that table, while D and trimming were established from the DNA sequence. Of a few hundred thousand clones in the sample, about nine tenths are singletons; the top ten hold 0.95% to 1.5%. Germline lookup yields CDR1 LNHDA and CDR2 SQIVND (reference sequence). This CDR3 has 14 amino acids. V gave up 6 bases and J gave up 1 base, with 10 bases separating them. Participants reported their clinical history, and cohort assignment relied on those reports.

This sequence joins TRBV19 and TRBJ1-3; D is ambiguous. The receptor was derived from a woman in her forties with acute COVID-19. Material for sequencing was PBMCs or T cells enriched from blood (not recorded which). The CDR3: CASRALESGNTIYF. The CDR3 DNA follows: TGTGCCAGTAGGGCCTTGGAGTCTGGAAACACCATATATTTT.